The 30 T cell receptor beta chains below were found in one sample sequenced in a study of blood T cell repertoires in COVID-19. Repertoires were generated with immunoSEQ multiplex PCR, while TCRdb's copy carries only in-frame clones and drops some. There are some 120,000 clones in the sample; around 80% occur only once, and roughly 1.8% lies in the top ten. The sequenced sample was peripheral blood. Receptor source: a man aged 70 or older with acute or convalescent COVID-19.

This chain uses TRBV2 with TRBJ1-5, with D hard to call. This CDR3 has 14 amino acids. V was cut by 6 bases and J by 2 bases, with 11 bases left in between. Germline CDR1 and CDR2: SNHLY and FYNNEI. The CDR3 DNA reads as TGTGCCAGCAGGCCGGACGGGGGCAATCAGCCCCAGCATTTT. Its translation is CASRPDGGNQPQHF.

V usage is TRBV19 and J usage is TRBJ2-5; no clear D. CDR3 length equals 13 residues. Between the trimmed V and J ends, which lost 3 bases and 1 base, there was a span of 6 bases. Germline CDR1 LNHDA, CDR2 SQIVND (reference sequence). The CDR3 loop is CASSISVQETQYF. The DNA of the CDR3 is TGTGCCAGTAGTATCAGCGTCCAAGAGACCCAGTACTTC.

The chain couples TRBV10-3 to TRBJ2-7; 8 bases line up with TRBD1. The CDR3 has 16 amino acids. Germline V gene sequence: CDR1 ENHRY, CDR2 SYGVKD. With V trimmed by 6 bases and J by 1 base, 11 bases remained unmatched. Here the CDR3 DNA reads TGTGCCATCAGCGCCTCATCCGGGACAGGATCCTACGAGCAGTACTTC. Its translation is CAISASSGTGSYEQYF.

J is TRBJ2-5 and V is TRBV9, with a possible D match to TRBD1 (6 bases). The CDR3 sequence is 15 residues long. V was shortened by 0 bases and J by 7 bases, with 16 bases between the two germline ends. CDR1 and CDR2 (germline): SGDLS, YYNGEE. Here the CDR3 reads CASSVASTGYGTQYF. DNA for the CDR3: TGTGCCAGCAGCGTAGCCTCAACAGGGTACGGGACCCAGTACTTC.

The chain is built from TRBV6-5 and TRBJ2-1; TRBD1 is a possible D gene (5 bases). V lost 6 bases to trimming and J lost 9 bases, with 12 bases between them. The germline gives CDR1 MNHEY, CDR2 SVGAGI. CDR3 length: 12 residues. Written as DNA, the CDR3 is TGTGCCAGCAGGAGGCAGGGCGGTGAGCAGTTCTTC. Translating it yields CASRRQGGEQFF.

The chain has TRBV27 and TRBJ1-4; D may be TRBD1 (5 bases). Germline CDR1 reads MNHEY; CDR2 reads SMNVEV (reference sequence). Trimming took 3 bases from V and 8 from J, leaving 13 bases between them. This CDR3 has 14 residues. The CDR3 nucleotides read TGTGCCAGCAGTTTTGGGGCCCCAGGAGAAAAACTGTTTTTT. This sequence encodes CASSFGAPGEKLFF.

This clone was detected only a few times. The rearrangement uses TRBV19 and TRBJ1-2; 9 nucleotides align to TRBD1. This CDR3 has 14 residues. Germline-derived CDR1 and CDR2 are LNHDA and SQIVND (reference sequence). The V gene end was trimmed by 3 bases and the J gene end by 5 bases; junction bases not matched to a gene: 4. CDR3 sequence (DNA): TGTGCCAGTAGTATCGGACAGGGGAGGTATGGCTACACCTTC. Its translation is CASSIGQGRYGYTF.

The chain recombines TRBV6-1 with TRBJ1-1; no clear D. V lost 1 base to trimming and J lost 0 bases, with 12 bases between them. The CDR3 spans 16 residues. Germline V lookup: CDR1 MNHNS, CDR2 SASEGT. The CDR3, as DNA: TGTGCCAGCAGTGAAGTCGGAGGATTCATGAACACTGAAGCTTTCTTT. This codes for CASSEVGGFMNTEAFF.

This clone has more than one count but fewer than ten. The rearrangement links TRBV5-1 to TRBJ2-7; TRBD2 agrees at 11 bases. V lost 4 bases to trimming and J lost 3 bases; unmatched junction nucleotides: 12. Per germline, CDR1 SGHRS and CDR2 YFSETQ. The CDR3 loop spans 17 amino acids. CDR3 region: CASSPQIAGGQYYEQYF. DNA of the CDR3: TGCGCCAGCAGCCCACAAATAGCGGGGGGGCAGTACTACGAGCAGTACTTC.

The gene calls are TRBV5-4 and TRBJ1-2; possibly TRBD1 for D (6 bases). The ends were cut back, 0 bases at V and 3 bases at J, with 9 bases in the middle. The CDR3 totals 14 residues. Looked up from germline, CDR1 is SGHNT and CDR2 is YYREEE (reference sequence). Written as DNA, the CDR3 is TGTGCCAGCAGCTTGGGGGGGCGCGACTATGGCTACACCTTC. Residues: CASSLGGRDYGYTF.

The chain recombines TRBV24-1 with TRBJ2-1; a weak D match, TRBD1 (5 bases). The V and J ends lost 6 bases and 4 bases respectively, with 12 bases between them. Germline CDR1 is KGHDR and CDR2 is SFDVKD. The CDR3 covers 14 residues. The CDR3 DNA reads TGTGCCACCAGTCCCGGACACTCGTACAATGAGCAGTTCTTC. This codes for CATSPGHSYNEQFF.

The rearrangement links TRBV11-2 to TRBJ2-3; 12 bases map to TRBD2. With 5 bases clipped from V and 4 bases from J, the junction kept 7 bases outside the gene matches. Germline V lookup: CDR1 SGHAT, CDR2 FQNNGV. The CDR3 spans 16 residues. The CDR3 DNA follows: TGTGCCAGCAGCAAACTAGCGGGGGGCGGGTCAGATACGCAGTATTTT. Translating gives CASSKLAGGGSDTQYF.

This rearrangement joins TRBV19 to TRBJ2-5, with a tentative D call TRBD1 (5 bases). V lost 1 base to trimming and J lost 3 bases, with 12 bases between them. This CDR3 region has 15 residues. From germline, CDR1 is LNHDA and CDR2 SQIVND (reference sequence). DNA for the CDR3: TGTGCCAGTAGTATAGGGGCGGACACCAAAGAGACCCAGTACTTC. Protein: CASSIGADTKETQYF.

The CDR3 reads CASSPGWEREKLFF. The CDR3 region has the DNA TGTGCCAGCAGCCCGGGGTGGGAAAGGGAAAAACTGTTTTTT. The gene calls are TRBV2 and TRBJ1-4, with D unclear. Germline assignment: CDR1 SNHLY and CDR2 FYNNEI. The CDR3 spans 14 residues. The V end lost 6 bases, the J end lost 8 bases, and 16 bases lay between the germline ends.

The CDR3 here is CASSEVEDTEAFF. For the CDR3, the DNA is TGTGCCAGCAGTGAGGTCGAGGACACTGAAGCTTTCTTT. The rearrangement uses TRBV2 and TRBJ1-1; D is uncertain. This CDR3 has 13 amino acids. The germline CDR1 and CDR2 sequences are SNHLY and FYNNEI. V was cut by 3 bases and J by 3 bases, with 8 bases left in between.

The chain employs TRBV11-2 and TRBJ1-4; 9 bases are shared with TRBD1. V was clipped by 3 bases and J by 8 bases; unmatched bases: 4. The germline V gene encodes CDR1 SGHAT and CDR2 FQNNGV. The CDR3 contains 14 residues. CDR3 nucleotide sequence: TGTGCCAGCAGCTTGGGACAGGGCGTGGAAAAACTGTTTTTT. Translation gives CASSLGQGVEKLFF.

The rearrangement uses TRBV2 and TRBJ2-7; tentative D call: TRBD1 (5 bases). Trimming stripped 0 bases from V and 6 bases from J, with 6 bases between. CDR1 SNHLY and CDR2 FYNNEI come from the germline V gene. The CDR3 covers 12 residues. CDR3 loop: CASSEAGVEQYF. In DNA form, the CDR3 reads TGTGCCAGCAGTGAAGCAGGGGTCGAGCAGTACTTC.

The CDR3 sequence: CASSPVGQGTGTGELFF. CDR3 nucleotide sequence: TGTGCCAGCAGCCCGGTGGGACAGGGGACGGGGACCGGGGAGCTGTTTTTT. The chain uses TRBV5-4 and TRBJ2-2; 10 nucleotides match TRBD1. V lost 4 bases, J lost 5 bases, and 11 bases stayed unmatched. The CDR3 runs to 17 residues. The germline V gene has CDR1 SGHNT and CDR2 YYREEE (reference sequence).

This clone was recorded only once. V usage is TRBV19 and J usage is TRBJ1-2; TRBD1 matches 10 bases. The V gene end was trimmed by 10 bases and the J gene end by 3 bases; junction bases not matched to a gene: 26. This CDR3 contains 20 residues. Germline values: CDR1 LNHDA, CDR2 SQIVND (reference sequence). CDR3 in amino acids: CATSFWWGRDRGGSHYGYTF. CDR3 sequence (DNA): TGTGCCACCTCCTTTTGGTGGGGGCGGGACAGGGGAGGCTCTCACTATGGCTACACCTTC.

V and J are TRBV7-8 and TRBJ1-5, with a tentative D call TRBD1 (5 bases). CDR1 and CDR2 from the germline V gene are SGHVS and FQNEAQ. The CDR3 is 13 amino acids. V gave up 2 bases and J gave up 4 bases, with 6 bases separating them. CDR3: CASSLSGNQPQHF. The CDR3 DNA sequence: TGTGCCAGCAGCTTATCAGGGAATCAGCCCCAGCATTTT.

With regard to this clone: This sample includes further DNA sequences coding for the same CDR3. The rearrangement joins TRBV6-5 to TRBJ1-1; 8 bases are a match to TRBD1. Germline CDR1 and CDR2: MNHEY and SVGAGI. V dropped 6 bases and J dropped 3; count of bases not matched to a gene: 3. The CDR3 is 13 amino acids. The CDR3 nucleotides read TGTGCCAGCAGCCGACAGGGGTACACTGAAGCTTTCTTT. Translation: CASSRQGYTEAFF.

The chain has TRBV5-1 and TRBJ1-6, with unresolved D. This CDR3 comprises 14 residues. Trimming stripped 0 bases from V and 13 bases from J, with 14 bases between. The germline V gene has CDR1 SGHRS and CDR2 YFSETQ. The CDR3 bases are TGCGCCAGCAGCTTGGGATCGGGTGTTCACCCCCTCCACTTT. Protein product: CASSLGSGVHPLHF.

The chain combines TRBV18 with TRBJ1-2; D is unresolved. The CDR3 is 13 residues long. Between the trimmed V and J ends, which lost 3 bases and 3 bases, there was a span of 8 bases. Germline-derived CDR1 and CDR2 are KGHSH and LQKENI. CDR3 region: CASSPQEDYGYTF. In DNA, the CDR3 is TGTGCCAGCTCACCTCAGGAAGACTATGGCTACACCTTC. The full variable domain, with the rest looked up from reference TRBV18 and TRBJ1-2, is NAGVMQNPRHLVRRRGQEARLRCSPMKGHSHVYWYRQLPEEGLKFMVYLQKENIIDESGMPKERFSAEFPKEGPSILRIQQVVRGDSAAYFCASSPQEDYGYTFGSGTRLTVV.

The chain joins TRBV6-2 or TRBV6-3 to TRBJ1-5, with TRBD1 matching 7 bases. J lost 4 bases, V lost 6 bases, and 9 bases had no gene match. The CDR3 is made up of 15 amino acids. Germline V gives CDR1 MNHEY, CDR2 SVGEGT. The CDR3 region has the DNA TGTGCCAGCAGCCGGGACAGAACCCAAAATCAGCCCCAGCATTTT. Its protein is CASSRDRTQNQPQHF.

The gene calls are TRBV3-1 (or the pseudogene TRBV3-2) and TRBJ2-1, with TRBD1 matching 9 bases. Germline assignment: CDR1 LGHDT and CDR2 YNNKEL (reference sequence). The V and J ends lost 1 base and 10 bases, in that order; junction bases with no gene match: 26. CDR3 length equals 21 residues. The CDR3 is CASSQVLGRFSVPGQGEEQFF. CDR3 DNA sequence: TGTGCCAGCAGCCAAGTTCTGGGGCGGTTCTCAGTCCCGGGACAGGGAGAGGAGCAGTTCTTC.

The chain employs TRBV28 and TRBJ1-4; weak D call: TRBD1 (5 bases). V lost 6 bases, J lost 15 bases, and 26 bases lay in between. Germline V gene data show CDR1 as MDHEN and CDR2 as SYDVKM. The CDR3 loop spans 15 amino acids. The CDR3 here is CASSISRINRPEVFF. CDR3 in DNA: TGTGCCAGCAGCATCTCTCGTATAAACAGGCCCGAGGTGTTTTTT.

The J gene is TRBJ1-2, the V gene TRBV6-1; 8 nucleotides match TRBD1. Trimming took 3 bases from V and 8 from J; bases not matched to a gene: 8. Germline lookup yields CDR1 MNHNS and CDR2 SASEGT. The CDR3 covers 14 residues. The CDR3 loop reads CASSERGTGLGYTF. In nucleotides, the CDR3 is TGTGCCAGCAGTGAGAGGGGGACAGGTCTCGGCTACACCTTC.

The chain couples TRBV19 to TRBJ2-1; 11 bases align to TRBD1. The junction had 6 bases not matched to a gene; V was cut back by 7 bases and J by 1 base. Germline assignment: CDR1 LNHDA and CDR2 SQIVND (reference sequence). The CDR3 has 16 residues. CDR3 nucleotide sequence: TGTGCCAGTAAGGACAGGGGGCGTGAGTCCTACAATGAGCAGTTCTTC. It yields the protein CASKDRGRESYNEQFF.

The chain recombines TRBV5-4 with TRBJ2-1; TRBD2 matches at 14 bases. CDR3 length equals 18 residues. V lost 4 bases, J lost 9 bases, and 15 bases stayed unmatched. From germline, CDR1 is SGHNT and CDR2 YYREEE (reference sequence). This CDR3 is CASSPGLAGGHGVGEQFF. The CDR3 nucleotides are TGTGCCAGCAGCCCTGGACTAGCGGGGGGCCACGGCGTCGGTGAGCAGTTCTTC. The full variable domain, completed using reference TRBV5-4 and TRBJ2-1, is ETGVTQSPTHLIKTRGQQVTLRCSSQSGHNTVSWYQQALGQGPQFIFQYYREEENGRGNFPPRFSGLQFPNYSSELNVNALELDDSALYLCASSPGLAGGHGVGEQFFGPGTRLTVL.

CDR3 loop: CASSSTGDYGYTF. DNA for the CDR3: TGCGCCAGCAGCTCGACAGGGGACTATGGCTACACCTTC. The chain has TRBV5-1 and TRBJ1-2, with 8 bases fitting TRBD1. The CDR3 is 13 amino acids. The V and J ends lost 3 bases and 3 bases, in that order; junction bases with no gene match: 1. The germline V gene encodes CDR1 SGHRS and CDR2 YFSETQ.